This TCR beta chain was sequenced during a study of blood T cell repertoires in COVID-19. Method: immunoSEQ multiplex PCR; TCRdb's copy keeps in-frame clones and lacks some. The data contain over 250,000 clones, approximately 84% of them singletons. The CDR3 is 17 amino acids. Germline V gene lookup returns CDR1 MDHEN and CDR2 SYDVKM. Trimming cost V 2 bases and J 2 bases, with 15 bases left between them. This TCR derives from a human donor with COVID-19, enrolled during active disease. The donor label of this sample is uncertain. The sequencing input was peripheral blood. J is TRBJ2-2 and V is TRBV28; tentative D call: TRBD2 (6 bases). Here the CDR3 reads CASSLDVLGTNTGELFF. In DNA form, the CDR3 reads TGTGCCAGCAGTTTAGACGTCCTGGGGACTAACACCGGGGAGCTGTTTTTT. Complete variable domain (other parts from reference TRBV28 and TRBJ2-2): DVKVTQSSRYLVKRTGEKVFLECVQDMDHENMFWYRQDPGLGLRLIYFSYDVKMKEKGDIPEGYSVSREKKERFSLILESASTNQTSMYLCASSLDVLGTNTGELFFGEGSRLTVL.